The clone carrying this T cell receptor (beta chain) occurred many times. The sample's time point: pre-sensitization, week 0. Treatment indicated: therapeutic diphenylcyclopropenone sensitization with weekly scalp DPC. The CDR3 runs 16 residues. Germline loops: CDR1 SGDLS, CDR2 YYNGEE. J gave up 9 bases and V 3 bases, and 13 bases lay outside the gene matches. TCRdb called the RACE reads again in MiXCR, with one record for every CDR3 protein. Of about 380,000 distinct CDR3 sequences in the sample, approximately 5.1% were seen once. This sample is part of a study of human T cells and chemical hapten exposure.

The rearrangement links TRBV9 to TRBJ2-1; 9 nucleotides agree with TRBD1. This specimen was whole blood, taken in connection with sensitization to the hapten diphenylcyclopropenone (DPC). This sequence originates from a woman aged 50 to 65 with alopecia areata. Some clones in this sample may be carry-over from other donors' samples. The CDR3 bases are TGTGCCAGCAGCGCGCTAACGGGACAGGGTTATGGTGAGCAGTTCTTC. Protein: CASSALTGQGYGEQFF.